This entry concerns a single T cell receptor beta chain. What it binds is not known. This entry comes from a study of cytomegalovirus exposure and HLA in healthy donors. Findings and limits, study-wide: Indistinguishable V segments such as TRBV6-2 and TRBV6-3 were excluded. Most of the TCR beta V segments (in an earlier analysis) were productive either about 90% or about 30% of the time.

This PCR relied on a set of 60 Vbeta primers and 13 Jbeta primers. Data came from immunoSEQ multiplex PCR; TCRdb stores just in-frame clones and leaves some out. The sample carries roughly 100,000 clones, roughly three quarters recorded once. Germline CDR1 reads MDHEN; CDR2 reads SYDVKM. Between the trimmed V and J ends, which lost 3 bases and 4 bases, there was a span of 7 bases. The CDR3 contains 13 residues. The sequenced material came from PBMCs. The chain joins TRBV28 to TRBJ1-5; TRBD1 might be the D (6 bases). This clonotype was obtained from an older woman in good health and CMV-seropositive. In DNA, the CDR3 is TGTGCCAGCAGTTTCGACAGGAATCAGCCCCAGCATTTT. Residues: CASSFDRNQPQHF.